The entry below gives a single T cell receptor beta chain sequence along with its context. Germline CDR1 MNHNS, CDR2 SASEGT. Trimming took 4 bases from V and 0 from J, leaving 8 bases between them. The length of the CDR3 is 14 residues. Data came from immunoSEQ multiplex PCR; TCRdb stores just in-frame clones and leaves some out. The table records nearly 30,000 clones, around four fifths of them present only once. This record comes from a study of graft-versus-host responses after intestinal transplantation. Overall study context: All recipients got anti-thymocyte globulin induction, then tacrolimus and steroids for approximately 3 years.

Tissue processing of the graft released intraepithelial and lamina propria lymphocytes from it. The V gene is TRBV6-1, the J gene TRBJ2-3; D not resolved. This clonotype was sampled from a human patient who received an intestinal transplant, so some T cells may come from the graft donor. The sample consisted of ileum tissue, taken 98 days after intestinal transplantation. The CDR3 loop reads CASSGFLSTDTQYF. The DNA for the CDR3 is TGTGCCAGCAGTGGTTTTTTAAGCACAGATACGCAGTATTTT.